Below, one T cell receptor beta chain is given with its context. It has no known antigen specificity. Base-call qualities are not available, and no considerably larger clone is one nucleotide away. This sample also contains other DNA sequences that code for the same CDR3. The entire amount of isolated RNA was reverse transcribed using the High Capacity cDNA Reverse Transcription Kit, so the sequenced TCRB transcripts were expressed ones. Naive, central memory and regulatory T cell samples underwent deep immunoSEQ sequencing, averaging around 3.7 million total reads per sample. Sorted cells were lysed in RLT buffer, and RNA was extracted using DNase-treated RNeasy Micro or Mini kits according to cell number. To prevent cross-contamination, every cell subset was processed on its own, while patient and healthy donor samples were processed together. TCRB sequences were amplified from cDNA with the immunoSEQ multiplex PCR, producing 87-bp fragments spanning the CDR3 region. The amplicons were sequenced using the Illumina HiSeq platform. The original methods were these. Synthetic template baselines were used to correct PCR bias computationally, reads within Hamming distance 2 were collapsed, and singletons that could not be merged were discarded. Reads were aligned to IMGT to assign V, D and J genes, CDR3 length, and insertions or deletions at six rearrangement sites. Within each subset, clonotype counts were normalized to the number of sorted cells before true diversity and Gini coefficients were calculated with the tcR R package. Repertoire sharing was quantified using the overlap coefficient calculated on TCRB nucleotide sequences. Out-of-frame TCRB sequences from naive cells were analyzed as a proxy for the pre-selection repertoire. Not all clones reach the TCRdb copy of this immuneACCESS table, which keeps in-frame sequences only. Checked studies attribute under half of the gap to unresolved V genes and leave the rest unexplained. The V and J calls and clone size are taken from that table; D and trimming were inferred from the DNA. This sample has more than 350,000 clones in its table, and over 10% of those were observed once. The top ten clones comprise about 0.042% of the sample.

From each donor, a single peripheral blood sample of about 100 mL on average was drawn into heparinised tubes. A BD FACSAria II and a panel including CD45RO, CCR7, CD25, CD127, CD95 and CD27 were used to sort naive, central memory, regulatory and stem cell-like memory CD4+ T cells. Every sorted population had a purity above 98%. Right away, PBMCs were isolated by Lymphoprep density gradient centrifugation and were stained directly, with no culture step. So that batch effects would be minimized, each experiment stained and sorted samples in pairs, pairing one healthy donor with one patient. The sample is drawn from a study of beta chain features in type 1 diabetes (dated by TCRdb to the late 2010s). At the level of the whole study: Mean age, gender distribution, total cell number and subset yield were not different between patients and healthy donors. A total of 107,917,701 sorted cells were examined across all samples, and the number of cells per subset was strongly correlated with RNA yield. The study compared the TCRB repertoires of sorted circulating CD4+ T cell subsets in recently diagnosed type 1 diabetes patients with those in matched healthy donors. Regulatory and stem cell-like memory subsets were isolated from only 8 patients and roughly 8 healthy donors, whereas naive and central memory subsets came from all 28 donors. Here is what the overall study found, with its caveats: Because small numbers of individuals were included in the HLA sub-analyses, any influence of HLA type on TCRB rearrangement was left unresolved. Naive, central memory and regulatory TCRB repertoires appeared more similar among patients than among healthy donors. Shorter templates might have been favored by PCR, but patient and control samples were amplified and corrected together, so both groups would have been affected equally by any skew. Fewer insertions and more nucleotide deletions at VDJ recombination sites were observed in patients with type 1 diabetes, implying thymic rearrangement abnormalities. Type 1 diabetes patients showed a moderate but significant shortening of TCRB CDR3 length in all four CD4+ subsets. Sequencing cDNA rather than genomic DNA could over-represent highly expressing activated cells, although activation and CD3 levels did not differ between groups.

This clonotype was sampled from a woman between 18 and 30 years old in good health. The sample was naive CD4+ T cells from blood. Read against the paper, the sample's cell subset or site label means: true naive CD4+ T cells.

The CDR3 amino acid sequence is: CASSPRQQETQYF. At the DNA level, the sequence is TGTGCCAGCAGCCCGCGACAGCAAGAGACCCAGTACTTC. The V and J segments used are TRBV7-2 and TRBJ2-5; TRBD1 is possibly the D segment (5 matching bases). From its cysteine to its phenylalanine, the CDR3 spans 13 amino acids. The entry retains the CDR3 DNA only, 39 bases that are in frame from base 1. The germline V gene specifies SGHTA as CDR1 and FQGNSA as CDR2. Trimming at the junction amounts to 5 bases on V and 2 bases on J, and the germline ends lie 9 bases apart.